This entry lists 22 T cell receptor beta chains sequenced from one sample in a study of human T cells and chemical hapten exposure. As to time point: patch test 1, 2 weeks after DPC sensitization. Sample treatment: therapeutic diphenylcyclopropenone sensitization with weekly scalp DPC. TCRdb used MiXCR to reprocess the RACE reads, holding one entry per CDR3 protein. The sample holds 150,000 to 200,000 distinct CDR3 sequences, about 14% seen once. The material was whole blood, obtained in connection with sensitization to the hapten diphenylcyclopropenone (DPC). The receptor set was obtained from a woman in her twenties or thirties with alopecia areata. Some clones in this sample may be carry-over from other donors' samples.

This clonotype has a handful of counts. The genes are TRBV7-9 and TRBJ1-5; D is unclear. This CDR3 is 18 amino acids long. Germline CDR1 SEHNR, CDR2 FQNEAQ (reference sequence). V was shortened by 2 bases and J by 2 bases, with 19 bases between the two germline ends. CDR3 in amino acids: CASSLLLGSPWGNQPQHF. The CDR3 DNA sequence: TGTGCCAGCAGCTTATTATTGGGCAGCCCTTGGGGCAATCAGCCCCAGCATTTT.

Written as DNA, the CDR3 is TGTGCCAGCAGCCCGGGACAGGGGTTTCGGGGGACTGAAGCTTTCTTT. Protein sequence: CASSPGQGFRGTEAFF. V is TRBV7-2 and J is TRBJ1-1; TRBD1 matches at 10 bases. V trimming: 5 bases; J trimming: 5 bases; junction bases outside the gene matches: 11. The germline gives CDR1 SGHTA, CDR2 FQGNSA. CDR3 size: 16 residues.

The chain is built from TRBV2 and TRBJ2-1; D possibly matches TRBD1 or TRBD2 (6 bases each). Trimming took off 1 base at V and 8 bases at J, with 12 bases between the two ends. The CDR3 length is 14 residues. CDR1 and CDR2 from the germline V gene are SNHLY and FYNNEI. The CDR3 sequence: CASSEGAGEDEQFF. The CDR3 DNA follows: TGTGCCAGCAGTGAAGGGGCAGGGGAGGATGAGCAGTTCTTC.

This clonotype came up a few times. The rearrangement uses TRBV3-1 and TRBJ1-5; D not resolved. The germline gives CDR1 LGHDT, CDR2 YNNKEL (reference sequence). CDR3 length: 19 amino acids. Trimming left V 1 base short and J 0 bases short, with 19 bases between. CDR3 loop: CASSQGRGNNRYSNQPQHF. CDR3 bases: TGTGCCAGCAGCCAAGGAAGAGGTAACAATCGGTATAGCAATCAGCCCCAGCATTTT.

This clonotype was detected only a few times. CDR3 in DNA: TGCAGCGTTGTTCCGGGGGTGAGCTCCTACAATGAGCAGTTCTTC. It encodes CSVVPGVSSYNEQFF. The chain links TRBV29-1 to TRBJ2-1, with D possibly matching TRBD2 (6 bases). The CDR3 length is 15 residues. Germline CDR1 is SQVTM and CDR2 is ANQGSEA. Trimming took 4 bases from V and 0 from J, leaving 13 bases between them.

CDR3 sequence reads: CASSHPGQTVGKQFF. DNA for the CDR3: TGTGCCAGTAGTCACCCGGGACAAACGGTGGGGAAGCAGTTCTTC. The chain employs TRBV19 and TRBJ2-1, with D maybe TRBD1 (6 bases). The CDR3 is 15 amino acids. Germline CDR1 and CDR2: LNHDA and SQIVND (reference sequence). Trimming took off 5 bases at V and 11 bases at J, with 22 bases between the two ends.

In this sample, this clonotype turned up a few times. The V and J genes are TRBV7-2 and TRBJ2-1; 7 nucleotides line up with TRBD2. The CDR3 contains 13 residues. V shed 7 bases and J 6 bases; nucleotides not matched to a gene: 6. Germline CDR1 is SGHTA and CDR2 is FQGNSA. CDR3 region: CASTPPGGNEQFF. CDR3 DNA sequence: TGTGCCAGCACCCCCCCGGGGGGCAATGAGCAGTTCTTC.

This clonotype has a handful of counts. The V call is TRBV7-2, the J call TRBJ2-7, with D possibly matching TRBD1 (6 bases). V dropped 7 bases and J dropped 7 bases, with 14 bases sitting between them. This CDR3 has 12 residues. Germline V gene lookup returns CDR1 SGHTA and CDR2 FQGNSA. The CDR3 loop is CASTAQGWEQYF. DNA for the CDR3: TGTGCCAGCACTGCACAGGGTTGGGAGCAGTACTTC. Looking up the rest from reference TRBV7-2 and TRBJ2-7 gives the full variable domain: GAGVSQSPSNKVTEKGKDVELRCDPISGHTALYWYRQSLGQGLEFLIYFQGNSAPDKSGLPSDRFSAERTGGSVSTLTIQRTQQEDSAVYLCASTAQGWEQYFGPGTRLTVT.

This clonotype occurred many times. The chain carries TRBV7-2 and TRBJ1-5, with 8 bases that match TRBD1. The CDR3 length is 14 residues. Germline CDR1 SGHTA, CDR2 FQGNSA. The V and J ends lost 5 bases and 9 bases, in that order; junction bases with no gene match: 9. CDR3: CASSQGAEAGPQHF. The CDR3 nucleotides read TGTGCCAGCAGCCAGGGGGCGGAAGCGGGGCCCCAGCATTTT.

This clonotype has a handful of counts. The V call is TRBV7-6, the J call TRBJ1-5; no reliable D call. Germline V CDR1 and CDR2: SGHVS, FNYEAQ. V lost 5 bases to trimming and J lost 1 base, with 12 bases between them. The CDR3 is 15 amino acids. Here the CDR3 DNA reads TGTGCCAGCAGCCAGAATTCGGGGAGCAATCAGCCCCAGCATTTT. This gives the protein CASSQNSGSNQPQHF.

V is TRBV7-9 and J is TRBJ1-6, with 7 bases that match TRBD1. V dropped 3 bases and J dropped 9; count of bases not matched to a gene: 5. Per the germline V gene, CDR1 is SEHNR and CDR2 is FQNEAQ (reference sequence). The CDR3 is made up of 14 amino acids. In DNA, the CDR3 is TGTGCCAGCAGCTTCGAGGGGGCAGGTTCACCCCTCCACTTT. Protein: CASSFEGAGSPLHF.

This clonotype was counted between two and nine times. The gene calls are TRBV5-1 and TRBJ1-2; 8 bases fit TRBD1. The junction had 11 bases not matched to a gene; V was cut back by 6 bases and J by 4 bases. CDR3 length equals 15 residues. In germline, CDR1 is SGHRS, CDR2 YFSETQ. DNA of the CDR3: TGCGCCAGCAATCATGGGGACAGGCCATTCTATGGCTACACCTTC. Translated, it gives CASNHGDRPFYGYTF. Looking up the rest from reference TRBV5-1 and TRBJ1-2 gives the full variable domain: KAGVTQTPRYLIKTRGQQVTLSCSPISGHRSVSWYQQTPGQGLQFLFEYFSETQRNKGNFPGRFSGRQFSNSRSEMNVSTLELGDSALYLCASNHGDRPFYGYTFGSGTRLTVV.

The chain carries TRBV28 and TRBJ2-5; D uncertain. CDR3 size: 15 residues. Germline loops: CDR1 MDHEN, CDR2 SYDVKM. The V end lost 5 bases, the J end lost 5 bases, and 18 bases lay between the germline ends. The CDR3 spells CASSTKYNPWETQYF. CDR3 DNA sequence: TGTGCCAGCAGTACGAAATACAACCCCTGGGAGACCCAGTACTTC.

This clonotype was observed at least ten times. The rearrangement joins TRBV28 to TRBJ2-1, with no clear D. Trimming removed 5 bases from V and 8 bases from J, with 10 bases in between. The CDR3 runs 12 residues. CDR1 is MDHEN and CDR2 is SYDVKM in the germline V gene. CDR3 nucleotide sequence: TGTGCCAGCAGTCCCTCCCTACATGAGCAGTTCTTC. Protein: CASSPSLHEQFF.

This clonotype was counted ten times or more. The rearrangement uses TRBV10-3 and TRBJ1-1; maybe TRBD1 (5 bases). The CDR3 has 14 residues. The V end was cut by 6 bases, the J end by 1 base, with 12 bases between. CDR1 and CDR2 from the germline V gene are ENHRY and SYGVKD. The CDR3 reads CAISRDEGNTEAFF. The CDR3 coding sequence is TGTGCCATCAGCCGGGACGAAGGGAACACTGAAGCTTTCTTT.

This clonotype was recorded once. An end of the junction does not agree with germline; a read error may underlie this. The chain carries TRBV4-3 and TRBJ1-1; D gene unclear. The CDR3 sequence is 15 residues long. Germline V gives CDR1 LGHNA, CDR2 YSLEER. CDR3 residues: CASSQDRFAVTEAFF. In DNA, the CDR3 is TGCGCCAGTAGCCAAGATAGGTTCGCCGTCACTGAAGCTTTCTTT.

The chain employs TRBV28 and TRBJ2-1; TRBD1 matches at 7 bases. Trimming took 6 bases from V and 0 from J; bases not matched to a gene: 5. The CDR3 runs 15 residues. Germline loops: CDR1 MDHEN, CDR2 SYDVKM. The CDR3 sequence is CASSSAGGSYNEQFF. The CDR3 DNA reads TGTGCCAGCAGCTCGGCAGGGGGCTCCTACAATGAGCAGTTCTTC.

This clonotype was detected ten times or more. The chain uses TRBV12-5 and TRBJ2-7; D unresolved. The germline CDR1 and CDR2 sequences are LGHNT and FRNRAP. The CDR3 sequence is 16 residues long. V lost 3 bases to trimming and J lost 1 base, with 16 bases between them. CDR3: CASGFPTTETSYEQYF. CDR3 in DNA: TGTGCTAGTGGTTTTCCAACCACGGAGACTTCCTACGAGCAGTACTTC. Looking up the rest from reference TRBV12-5 and TRBJ2-7 gives the full variable domain: DARVTQTPRHKVTEMGQEVTMRCQPILGHNTVFWYRQTMMQGLELLAYFRNRAPLDDSGMPKDRFSAEMPDATLATLKIQPSEPRDSAVYFCASGFPTTETSYEQYFGPGTRLTVT.

In its sample, this clonotype was seen a few times. The chain links TRBV12-3 or TRBV12-4 to TRBJ2-1; perhaps TRBD2 as D (6 bases). The CDR3 totals 13 residues. Trimming took 2 bases from V and 7 from J, leaving 9 bases between them. This chain's CDR3 is CASSLPSANEQFF. The CDR3 DNA follows: TGTGCCAGCAGTTTACCTAGCGCGAATGAGCAGTTCTTC.

At least ten counts were recorded for this clonotype. The J gene is TRBJ1-6, the V gene TRBV27, with D unresolved. In germline, CDR1 is MNHEY, CDR2 SMNVEV (reference sequence). The CDR3 runs to 12 residues. The V gene lost 5 bases and the J gene lost 9 bases, with 8 bases spanning the gap. Here the CDR3 reads CASSPLGSPLHF. For the CDR3, the DNA is TGTGCCAGCAGTCCCCTAGGTTCACCCCTCCACTTT.

This clonotype is termed medium-sized. The chain has TRBV27 and TRBJ2-5, with D perhaps assigned TRBD1 or TRBD2 (5 bases each). The CDR3 covers 18 residues. Looked up from germline, CDR1 is MNHEY and CDR2 is SMNVEV (reference sequence). V dropped 5 bases and J dropped 2 bases, with 24 bases sitting between them. The CDR3 protein is CASSLRRGGARGQETQYF. The CDR3 DNA reads TGTGCCAGCAGTCTCCGACGCGGTGGGGCCAGAGGGCAAGAGACCCAGTACTTC.

This clonotype has just a few counts. V is TRBV6-2 or TRBV6-3 and J is TRBJ1-2; D unresolved. V lost 6 bases and J 1 base, leaving 18 bases between the germline ends. There are 16 residues in the CDR3. Germline lookup yields CDR1 MNHEY and CDR2 SVGEGT. The CDR3 is CASSHSSWRVNYGYTF. For the CDR3, the DNA is TGTGCCAGCAGCCACTCCTCCTGGAGGGTTAACTATGGCTACACCTTC.